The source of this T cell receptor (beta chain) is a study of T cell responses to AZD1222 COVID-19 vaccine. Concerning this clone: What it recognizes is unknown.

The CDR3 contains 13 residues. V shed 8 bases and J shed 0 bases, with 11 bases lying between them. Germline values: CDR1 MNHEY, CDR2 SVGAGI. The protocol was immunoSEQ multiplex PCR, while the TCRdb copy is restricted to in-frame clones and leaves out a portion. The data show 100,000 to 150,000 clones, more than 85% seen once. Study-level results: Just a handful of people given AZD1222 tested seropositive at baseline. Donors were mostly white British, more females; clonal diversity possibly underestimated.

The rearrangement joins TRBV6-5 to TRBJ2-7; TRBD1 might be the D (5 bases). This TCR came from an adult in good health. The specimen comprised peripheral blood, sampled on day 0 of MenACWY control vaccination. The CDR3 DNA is TGTGCCAGCCTCAGGGAATTCTCCTACGAGCAGTACTTC. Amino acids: CASLREFSYEQYF.